The 15 T cell receptor beta chains below were found in one sample sequenced in a study of regulatory T cells in long-lasting Graves disease. Time point here: newly diagnosed GD, antithyroid drugs for less than 3 months. Extracted RNA from PBMCs served as the source of the TCR library. To make TCR beta libraries, researchers used iRepertoire HTBI primers and Arm-PCR of CDR3 regions. MiXCR was run by TCRdb on the multiplex PCR reads, yielding one entry per CDR3 protein. The sample consists of more than 300,000 distinct CDR3 sequences, about 11% of them appearing once. This sample was also put to use in a study of T cells in Graves' hyperthyroidism and ophthalmopathy.

This sample comprised peripheral blood mononuclear cells (PBMCs), obtained at new diagnosis, from a patient treated with antithyroid drugs. Receptors were obtained from a woman younger than 35 with Graves disease.

This clonotype was observed many times. The J gene is TRBJ1-2, the V gene TRBV28; possibly TRBD1 for D (6 bases). Germline CDR1 and CDR2: MDHEN and SYDVKM. CDR3 length: 16 amino acids. The ends were cut back, 6 bases at V and 3 bases at J, with 20 bases in the middle. In nucleotides, the CDR3 is TGTGCCAGCAGATATGGGAGAGAGGGGGTAGACTATGGCTACACCTTC. It is translated as CASRYGREGVDYGYTF.

This clonotype was recorded many times. The J gene is TRBJ1-3, the V gene TRBV7-8; D not certain. The CDR3 is 16 amino acids. Looked up from germline, CDR1 is SGHVS and CDR2 is FQNEAQ. With 5 bases removed from V and 0 bases from J, the gap between germline ends came to 14 bases. The CDR3 DNA is TGTGCCAGCAGCGGCGGATGGCCCCTCTCTGGAAACACCATATATTTT. The encoded protein is CASSGGWPLSGNTIYF.

In this sample, this clonotype turned up many times. The rearrangement links TRBV12-3 or TRBV12-4 to TRBJ2-2; 8 bases agree with TRBD2. With 3 bases clipped from V and 6 bases from J, the junction kept 9 bases outside the gene matches. The CDR3 runs 16 residues. In DNA, the CDR3 is TGTGCCAGCAGTTTCACCCGGGGGGGTCCCGCCGGGGAGCTGTTTTTT. It is translated as CASSFTRGGPAGELFF.

This clonotype was seen repeatedly, ten times or more. The CDR3 DNA reads as TGTGCCAGTTCCTCGTGGCGGGAAAAGGCAGGGGCATCGGGAAACACCATATATTTT. The encoded protein is CASSSWREKAGASGNTIYF. The V gene is TRBV12-3 or TRBV12-4, the J gene TRBJ1-3; D possibly corresponds to TRBD1 (6 bases). The CDR3 is made up of 19 amino acids. The V end lost 9 bases, the J end lost 4 bases, and 31 bases lay between the germline ends.

This clonotype was counted at least ten times. The chain is built from TRBV10-2 and TRBJ1-2; D is undetermined. Trimming took off 3 bases at V and 4 bases at J, with 12 bases between the two ends. The CDR3 consists of 14 residues. CDR1 and CDR2 (germline): WSHSY, SAAADI. The CDR3 DNA reads TGCGCCAGCAGTGATGAGTGGACCCGCTATGGCTACACCTTC. Its translation is CASSDEWTRYGYTF.

With regard to this clonotype: One end of the junction fails to match germline, which may point to a read error. The V call is TRBV6-2 or TRBV6-3, the J call TRBJ2-1; D may match TRBD1 or TRBD2 (5 bases each). CDR3 size: 14 residues. CDR1 is MNHEY, CDR2 SVGEGT, per germline. The CDR3 nucleotides read TGTACCAGCAGCTTAGGGACCCGCCGGAATGAGCAGTTCTTC. Translation gives CTSSLGTRRNEQFF.

This clonotype was seen repeatedly, ten times or more. This chain links TRBV12-5 with TRBJ1-1; D perhaps matches TRBD1 (6 bases). Germline V lookup: CDR1 LGHNT, CDR2 FRNRAP. This CDR3 is built from 13 residues. V lost 2 bases to trimming and J lost 8 bases, with 12 bases between them. As DNA, the CDR3 is TGTGCTAGTGGTTTGTGGGGGCCTGGGGAAGCTTTCTTT. It specifies CASGLWGPGEAFF.

The table lists this clonotype with many counts. V is TRBV6-9 and J is TRBJ2-7, with D unresolved. The CDR3 spans 13 residues. Germline lookup yields CDR1 MNHGY and CDR2 SVAAGI. The V gene lost 4 bases and the J gene lost 4 bases, with 11 bases spanning the gap. The CDR3 coding sequence is TGTGCCAGCAGTTCACCCCTAGAATACGAGCAGTACTTC. Its protein product is CASSSPLEYEQYF.

This clonotype came up a few times. The V and J genes are TRBV6-2 or TRBV6-3 and TRBJ1-1, with D perhaps matching TRBD1 (6 bases). The germline V and J ends were trimmed by 3 bases and 1 base, with 30 bases remaining between them. Germline V gene data show CDR1 as MNHEY and CDR2 as SVGEGT. This CDR3 has 21 amino acids. CDR3 sequence: CASSYPPPRVGQRSSNTEAFF. The CDR3 nucleotides are TGTGCCAGCAGTTATCCCCCACCCCGTGTGGGACAAAGGTCATCGAACACTGAAGCTTTCTTT.

This clonotype was observed a handful of times. A read error may account for a junction end that differs from germline. The rearrangement links TRBV28 to TRBJ1-4; D unresolved. This CDR3 has 11 amino acids. CDR1 and CDR2 from the germline V gene are MDHEN and SYDVKM. CDR3 sequence reads: CASKANGKLFF. Here the CDR3 DNA reads TGTGCCAGCAAGGCTAATGGAAAACTGTTTTTT.

This clonotype was found many times. The rearrangement links TRBV7-9 to TRBJ1-3; TRBD1 aligns across 8 bases. This CDR3 contains 16 residues. Germline lookup yields CDR1 SEHNR and CDR2 FQNEAQ (reference sequence). Unmatched junction bases numbered 6, after V lost 2 bases and J lost 3 bases. CDR3 amino acids: CASSLKRTGFGNTIYF. Written as DNA, the CDR3 is TGTGCCAGCAGCTTAAAGCGGACAGGGTTTGGAAACACCATATATTTT.

CDR3 in DNA: TGCAGTGCAAGTTCCTCAGGGTTCACTGAAGCTTTCTTT. This sequence encodes CSASSSGFTEAFF. The chain employs TRBV20-1 and TRBJ1-1; weak D call: TRBD1 (5 bases). Germline lookup yields CDR1 DFQATT and CDR2 SNEGSKA (reference sequence). The CDR3 runs 13 residues. Deletions cut 6 bases from V and 4 bases from J, with 15 bases between.

The rearrangement links TRBV4-1 to TRBJ2-2, with D perhaps matching TRBD2 (7 bases). Germline V gene lookup returns CDR1 MGHRA and CDR2 YSYEKL. Trimming took off 1 base at V and 7 bases at J, with 19 bases between the two ends. This CDR3 spans 17 amino acids. CDR3 nucleotide sequence: TGCGCCAGCAGCCAAGCGGTCCTGGGGGGGGCAATCGGGGAGCTGTTTTTT. Residues: CASSQAVLGGAIGELFF.

At least ten counts were recorded for this clonotype. The chain employs TRBV28 and TRBJ2-7; 8 positions agree with TRBD2. Germline V CDR1 and CDR2: MDHEN, SYDVKM. The CDR3 runs to 18 residues. The V and J ends lost 3 bases and 0 bases, in that order; junction bases with no gene match: 13. CDR3 protein: CASSFPLGPSGSSYEQYF. The CDR3 nucleotides read TGTGCCAGCAGTTTTCCACTCGGTCCAAGCGGGAGCTCCTACGAGCAGTACTTC.

This clonotype was counted many times. The rearrangement joins TRBV28 to TRBJ2-3; 9 nucleotides line up with TRBD2. There are 16 residues in the CDR3. V shed 4 bases and J 1 base; nucleotides not matched to a gene: 6. Germline CDR1 and CDR2: MDHEN and SYDVKM. This CDR3 reads CASSSVAGAGTDTQYF. CDR3 nucleotide sequence: TGTGCCAGCAGTTCTGTAGCGGGAGCAGGCACAGATACGCAGTATTTT.